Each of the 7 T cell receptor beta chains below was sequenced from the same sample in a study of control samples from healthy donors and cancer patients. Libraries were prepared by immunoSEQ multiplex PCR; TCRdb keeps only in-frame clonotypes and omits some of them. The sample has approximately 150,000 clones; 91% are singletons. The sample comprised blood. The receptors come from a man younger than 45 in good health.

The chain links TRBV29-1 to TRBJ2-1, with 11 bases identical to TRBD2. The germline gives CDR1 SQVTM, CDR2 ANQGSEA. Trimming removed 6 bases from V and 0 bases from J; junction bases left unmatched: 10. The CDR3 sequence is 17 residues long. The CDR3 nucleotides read TGCAGCGTCGGAGGGCTAGCGGGGGGTCCCTCCTACAATGAGCAGTTCTTC. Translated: CSVGGLAGGPSYNEQFF.

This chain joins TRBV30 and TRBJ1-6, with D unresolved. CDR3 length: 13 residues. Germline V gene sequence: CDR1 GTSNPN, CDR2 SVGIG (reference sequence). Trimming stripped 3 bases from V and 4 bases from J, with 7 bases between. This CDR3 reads CAWRQTYNSPLHF. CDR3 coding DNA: TGTGCCTGGAGGCAAACGTATAATTCACCCCTCCACTTT.

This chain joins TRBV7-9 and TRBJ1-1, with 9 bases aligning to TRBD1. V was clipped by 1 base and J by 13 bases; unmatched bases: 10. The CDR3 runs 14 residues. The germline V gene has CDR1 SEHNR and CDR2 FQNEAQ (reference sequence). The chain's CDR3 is CASSLDRGRSQGFF. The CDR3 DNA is TGTGCCAGCAGCTTAGACAGGGGGCGATCTCAAGGTTTCTTT.

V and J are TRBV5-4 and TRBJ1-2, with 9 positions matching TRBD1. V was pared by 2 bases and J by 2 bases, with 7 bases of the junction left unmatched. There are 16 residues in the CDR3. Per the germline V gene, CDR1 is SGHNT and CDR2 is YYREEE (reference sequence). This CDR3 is CASSFSGTGMNYGYTF. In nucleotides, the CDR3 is TGTGCCAGCAGCTTCTCCGGGACAGGGATGAACTATGGCTACACCTTC.

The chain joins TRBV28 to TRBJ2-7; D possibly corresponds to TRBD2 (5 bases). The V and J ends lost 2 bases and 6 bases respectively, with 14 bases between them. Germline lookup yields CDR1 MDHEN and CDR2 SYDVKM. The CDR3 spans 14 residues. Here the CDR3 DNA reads TGTGCCAGCAGTTTACGATCGGGGTCCGGCGAGCAGTACTTC. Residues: CASSLRSGSGEQYF.

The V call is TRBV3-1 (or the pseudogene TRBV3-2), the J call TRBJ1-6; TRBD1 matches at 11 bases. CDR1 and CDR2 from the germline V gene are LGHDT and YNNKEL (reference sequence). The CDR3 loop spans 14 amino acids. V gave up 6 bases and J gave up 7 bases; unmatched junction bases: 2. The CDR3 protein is CASSWTGGNSPLHF. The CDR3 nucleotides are TGTGCCAGCAGTTGGACAGGGGGCAATTCACCCCTCCACTTT.

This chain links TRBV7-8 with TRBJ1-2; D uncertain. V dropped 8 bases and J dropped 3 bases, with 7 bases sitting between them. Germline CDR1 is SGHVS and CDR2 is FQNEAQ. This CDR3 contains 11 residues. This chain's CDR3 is CASLADYGYTF. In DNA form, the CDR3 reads TGTGCCAGCCTTGCTGACTATGGCTACACCTTC.